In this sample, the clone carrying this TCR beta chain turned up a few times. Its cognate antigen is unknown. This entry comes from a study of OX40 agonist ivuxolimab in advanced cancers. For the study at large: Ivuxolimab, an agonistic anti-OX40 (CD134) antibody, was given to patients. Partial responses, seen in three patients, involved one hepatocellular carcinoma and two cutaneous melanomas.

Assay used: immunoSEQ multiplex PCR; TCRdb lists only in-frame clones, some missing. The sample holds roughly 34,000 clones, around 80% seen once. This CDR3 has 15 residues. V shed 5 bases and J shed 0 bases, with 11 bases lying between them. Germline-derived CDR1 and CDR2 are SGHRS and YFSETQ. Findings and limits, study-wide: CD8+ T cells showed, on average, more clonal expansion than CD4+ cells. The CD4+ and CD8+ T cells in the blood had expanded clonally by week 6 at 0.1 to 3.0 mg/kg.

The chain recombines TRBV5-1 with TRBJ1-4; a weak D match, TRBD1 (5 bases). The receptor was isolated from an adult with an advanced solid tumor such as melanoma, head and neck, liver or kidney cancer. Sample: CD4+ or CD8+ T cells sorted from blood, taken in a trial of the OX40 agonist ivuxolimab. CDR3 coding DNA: TGCGCCAGCAGGGGGACGACTGCAACTAATGAAAAACTGTTTTTT. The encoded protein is CASRGTTATNEKLFF.